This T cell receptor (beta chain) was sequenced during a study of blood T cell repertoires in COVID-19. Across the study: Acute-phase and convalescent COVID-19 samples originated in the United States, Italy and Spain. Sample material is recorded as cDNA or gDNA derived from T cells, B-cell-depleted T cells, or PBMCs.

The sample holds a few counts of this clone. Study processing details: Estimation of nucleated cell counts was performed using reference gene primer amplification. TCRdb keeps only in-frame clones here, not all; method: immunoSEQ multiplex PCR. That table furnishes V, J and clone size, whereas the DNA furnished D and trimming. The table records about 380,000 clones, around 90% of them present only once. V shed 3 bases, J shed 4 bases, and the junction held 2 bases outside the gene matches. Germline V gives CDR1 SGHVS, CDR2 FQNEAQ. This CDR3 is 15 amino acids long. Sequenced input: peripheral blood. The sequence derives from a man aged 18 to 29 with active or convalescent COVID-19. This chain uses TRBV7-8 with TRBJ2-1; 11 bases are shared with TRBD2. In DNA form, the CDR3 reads TGTGCCAGCAGCTTGGGACTAGCGGCATACAATGAGCAGTTCTTC. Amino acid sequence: CASSLGLAAYNEQFF.